These 14 T cell receptor beta chains share one sample of origin, sequenced in a study of blood T cell repertoires in COVID-19. Sequencing was performed with immunoSEQ multiplex PCR; in TCRdb, only in-frame clones are kept and a portion is missing. The sample holds approximately 94,000 clones; around four fifths are singletons and the top ten take about 12%. Material for sequencing was peripheral blood. These receptors all stem from a woman in her seventies with acute or convalescent COVID-19.

The rearrangement joins TRBV3-1 (or the pseudogene TRBV3-2) to TRBJ1-6; D not certain. The CDR3 has 16 residues. Germline CDR1 is LGHDT and CDR2 is YNNKEL (reference sequence). The ends were cut back, 3 bases at V and 5 bases at J, with 14 bases in the middle. CDR3 region: CASSQTRTGDNSPLHF. CDR3 in DNA: TGTGCCAGCAGCCAGACTCGGACGGGAGATAATTCACCCCTCCACTTT.

The rearrangement joins TRBV5-1 to TRBJ1-4; 7 positions match TRBD1. The CDR3 runs to 15 residues. The V segment lost 0 bases and the J segment 6 bases; nucleotides outside the gene matches: 5. Per the germline V gene, CDR1 is SGHRS and CDR2 is YFSETQ. CDR3: CASSLARGTDEKLFF. CDR3 DNA: TGCGCCAGCAGCTTGGCCCGCGGGACAGATGAAAAACTGTTTTTT.

The rearrangement joins TRBV9 to TRBJ1-6; a weak D match, TRBD1 (6 bases). Trimming removed 3 bases from V and 8 bases from J, with 15 bases in between. The CDR3 is 15 amino acids. CDR1 SGDLS and CDR2 YYNGEE come from the germline V gene. The CDR3 nucleotides are TGTGCCAGCAGCGAGAAACAGGGTTTGGATTCACCCCTCCACTTT. It translates to CASSEKQGLDSPLHF.

V and J are TRBV5-6 and TRBJ1-2; 7 bases map to TRBD1. V dropped 7 bases and J dropped 4; count of bases not matched to a gene: 7. This CDR3 has 13 residues. Germline lookup yields CDR1 SGHDT and CDR2 YYEEEE. The CDR3 here is CASQTGRAYGYTF. The CDR3, as DNA: TGTGCCAGCCAGACAGGGAGAGCCTATGGCTACACCTTC.

The chain employs TRBV6-1 and TRBJ1-1; a possible D gene is TRBD1 (5 bases). CDR1 MNHNS and CDR2 SASEGT come from the germline V gene. This CDR3 is built from 14 residues. The V gene lost 2 bases and the J gene lost 6 bases, with 13 bases spanning the gap. The CDR3 protein is CASSELGGAAEAFF. For the CDR3, the DNA is TGTGCCAGCAGTGAATTGGGGGGAGCGGCTGAAGCTTTCTTT.

The genes are TRBV6-4 and TRBJ1-5; D is uncertain. Germline assignment: CDR1 MRHNA and CDR2 SNTAGT. The CDR3 length is 14 residues. Trimming shortened V by 6 bases and J by 0 bases, and 9 bases separated the two germline ends. CDR3 sequence reads: CASSETYSNQPQHF. The CDR3 nucleotides read TGTGCCAGCAGCGAGACTTATAGCAATCAGCCCCAGCATTTT.

V is TRBV28 and J is TRBJ1-1; 11 nucleotides agree with TRBD1. In germline, CDR1 is MDHEN, CDR2 SYDVKM. The V gene end was trimmed by 4 bases and the J gene end by 4 bases; junction bases not matched to a gene: 5. The CDR3 has 15 amino acids. This CDR3 is CASSSGQGAGTEAFF. The CDR3 nucleotides read TGTGCCAGCAGTTCCGGACAGGGGGCTGGCACTGAAGCTTTCTTT.

This clone was observed a few times. The rearrangement uses TRBV5-4 and TRBJ1-2, with D possibly being TRBD1 (6 bases). Trimming left V 1 base short and J 7 bases short, with 11 bases between. Germline values: CDR1 SGHNT, CDR2 YYREEE (reference sequence). This CDR3 region has 13 residues. CDR3 protein: CASSLSGVPGYTF. CDR3 coding DNA: TGTGCCAGCAGCTTGTCAGGGGTGCCTGGCTACACCTTC.

The chain couples TRBV11-3 to TRBJ2-5; TRBD2 matches at 8 bases. The germline gives CDR1 SGHNT, CDR2 YENEEA. The V and J ends lost 1 base and 4 bases, in that order; junction bases with no gene match: 5. The CDR3 length is 15 residues. The CDR3 region is CASSLAGGPVETQYF. In DNA form, the CDR3 reads TGTGCCAGCAGCTTAGCGGGGGGGCCGGTAGAGACCCAGTACTTC.

This clone has a single count. Here the CDR3 DNA reads TGTGCCAGCAGTTGGACTAGCGGGGAGGTCAATGAGCAGTTCTTC. It yields the protein CASSWTSGEVNEQFF. This chain connects TRBV7-2 to TRBJ2-1, with 12 bases lining up with TRBD2. The CDR3 contains 15 residues. With 6 bases clipped from V and 6 bases from J, the junction kept 6 bases outside the gene matches. The germline V gene has CDR1 SGHTA and CDR2 FQGNSA.

The chain recombines TRBV28 with TRBJ1-2, with D unclear. Germline CDR1 is MDHEN and CDR2 is SYDVKM. The CDR3 runs 14 residues. V was trimmed by 4 bases and J by 4 bases, leaving 13 bases between them. In DNA form, the CDR3 reads TGTGCCAGCAGTTCCTCCGACTTACTCTATGGCTACACCTTC. As protein: CASSSSDLLYGYTF.

The rearrangement links TRBV3-1 (or the pseudogene TRBV3-2) to TRBJ2-7; 8 nucleotides align to TRBD2. CDR1 and CDR2 (germline): LGHDT, YNNKEL (reference sequence). With V trimmed by 4 bases and J by 2 bases, 4 bases remained unmatched. The CDR3 loop spans 14 amino acids. DNA of the CDR3: TGTGCCAGCAGCCGCAGCGGGGGAACCTACGAGCAGTACTTC. Translation gives CASSRSGGTYEQYF.

This clone occurred a few times. The rearrangement links TRBV11-1 to TRBJ2-2; D not resolved. The germline V gene has CDR1 SGHAT and CDR2 FQDESV (reference sequence). The CDR3 is made up of 14 amino acids. Trimming shortened V by 3 bases and J by 5 bases, and 10 bases separated the two germline ends. This CDR3 reads CASSFGTSTGELFF. Written as DNA, the CDR3 is TGTGCCAGCAGCTTCGGTACCTCGACCGGGGAGCTGTTTTTT.

This clone was seen only once. Other DNA sequences in this specimen translate into the identical CDR3. J is TRBJ1-5 and V is TRBV5-1; TRBD1 is a possible D gene (5 bases). V was cut by 0 bases and J by 2 bases, with 6 bases left in between. Germline CDR1 reads SGHRS; CDR2 reads YFSETQ. The CDR3 is 14 amino acids. The CDR3 sequence: CASSLGGGNQPQHF. CDR3 coding DNA: TGCGCCAGCAGCTTGGGGGGGGGCAATCAGCCCCAGCATTTT.